The 9 T cell receptor beta chains reported below all come from one sample, sequenced in a study of cytomegalovirus exposure and HLA in healthy donors. PCR primers comprised 60 Vbeta and 13 Jbeta primers. Produced via immunoSEQ multiplex PCR; TCRdb's table is partial and in-frame only. The table lists over 150,000 clones, around 80% of them singletons, with roughly 4.2% in the top ten. Sequencing used PBMCs. The receptors were sampled from a man aged 40-49 years in good health and CMV-seronegative.

The V and J genes are TRBV30 and TRBJ1-5, with 7 bases matching TRBD1. V trimming: 5 bases; J trimming: 0 bases; junction bases outside the gene matches: 13. The CDR3 sequence is 17 residues long. From germline, CDR1 is GTSNPN and CDR2 SVGIG (reference sequence). As DNA, the CDR3 is TGTGCCTGGTCCCCGGGACAGTGGGGTTTTAGCAATCAGCCCCAGCATTTT. Translated, it gives CAWSPGQWGFSNQPQHF.

V and J are TRBV5-4 and TRBJ2-2; possibly TRBD2 for D (7 bases). This CDR3 comprises 15 residues. Trimming cost V 5 bases and J 0 bases, with 11 bases left between them. The germline V gene has CDR1 SGHNT and CDR2 YYREEE (reference sequence). In DNA, the CDR3 is TGTGCCAGCAGAGGGGGGGAAACGAACACCGGGGAGCTGTTTTTT. Amino acid sequence: CASRGGETNTGELFF.

The chain recombines TRBV7-8 with TRBJ1-2; 11 bases map to TRBD1. With 2 bases clipped from V and 5 bases from J, the junction kept 7 bases outside the gene matches. The CDR3 is 16 residues long. CDR1 is SGHVS and CDR2 is FQNEAQ in the germline V gene. The CDR3 is CASSLTGTGGLYGYTF. DNA for the CDR3: TGTGCCAGCAGCTTAACCGGGACAGGGGGATTGTATGGCTACACCTTC.

The chain employs TRBV5-1 and TRBJ2-5; D is unresolved. The J call may be faulty, since TRBJ2-7 better matches the DNA end. Germline V gene sequence: CDR1 SGHRS, CDR2 YFSETQ. The CDR3 totals 14 residues. CDR3 sequence reads: CASSLAVLSYEQYF. Here the CDR3 DNA reads TGCGCCAGCAGCTTGGCGGTCCTAAGCTACGAGCAGTACTTC.

CDR3 loop: CASSGQANTEAFF. The CDR3 region has the DNA TGTGCCAGCAGTGGACAGGCGAACACTGAAGCTTTCTTT. The chain is built from TRBV2 and TRBJ1-1; D is perhaps TRBD1 (6 bases). The CDR3 has 13 residues. Trimming removed 4 bases from V and 1 base from J, with 7 bases in between. Per the germline V gene, CDR1 is SNHLY and CDR2 is FYNNEI.

The chain links TRBV4-1 to TRBJ2-5; D unclear. CDR3 length: 12 residues. Looked up from germline, CDR1 is MGHRA and CDR2 is YSYEKL. V lost 0 bases and J lost 13, with 12 bases in between. CDR3: CASSQDTIELYF. CDR3 DNA sequence: TGCGCCAGCAGCCAAGACACTATAGAGTTGTACTTC.

This clone has only one observation. The genes are TRBV5-8 and TRBJ2-7, with D uncertain. The CDR3 has 11 residues. Trimming cost V 0 bases and J 7 bases, with 5 bases left between them. Germline assignment: CDR1 SGHTS and CDR2 YDEGEE. The CDR3 loop reads CASSLVSEQYF. CDR3 nucleotides: TGTGCCAGCAGCTTGGTTTCTGAGCAGTACTTC.

The chain links TRBV6-5 to TRBJ2-2, with a possible D match to TRBD2 (7 bases). The CDR3 has 14 residues. V dropped 7 bases and J dropped 2 bases, with 11 bases sitting between them. Germline V lookup: CDR1 MNHEY, CDR2 SVGAGI. The chain's CDR3 is CASKRGGNTGELFF. The CDR3 DNA follows: TGTGCCAGCAAGAGGGGGGGTAACACCGGGGAGCTGTTTTTT.

The genes are TRBV14 and TRBJ1-2, with D perhaps matching TRBD1 (5 bases). Germline lookup yields CDR1 SGHDN and CDR2 FVKESK. With 5 bases removed from V and 7 bases from J, the gap between germline ends came to 11 bases. The CDR3 is 12 residues long. The CDR3 bases are TGTGCCAGCAGCTTATCAGGGTGTGGCTACACCTTC. The encoded protein is CASSLSGCGYTF. Full variable domain (outside the CDR3, taken from reference TRBV14 and TRBJ1-2): EAGVTQFPSHSVIEKGQTVTLRCDPISGHDNLYWYRRVMGKEIKFLLHFVKESKQDESGMPNNRFLAERTGGTYSTLKVQPAELEDSGVYFCASSLSGCGYTFGSGTRLTVV.